Each of the 12 T cell receptor beta chains below was sequenced from the same sample in a study of molecular identifiers for immune sequencing clone quantification. MiXCR, run by TCRdb on the PCR reads, gives a single entry per CDR3 protein. This table holds a few hundred thousand distinct CDR3 sequences, 24% found once. Specimen: naive CD8+ T cells from blood, with Jurkat cell RNA spiked in. This sample's subset: FACS-sorted CD8+CD4-CCR7+CD45RA+ naive T cells. These receptors were taken from a human donor in good health. Some libraries in this study had Jurkat cell RNA spiked in.

This clonotype turned up a few times. The chain carries TRBV4-2 and TRBJ2-7, with 10 bases fitting TRBD2. Germline V CDR1 and CDR2: LGHNA, YNFKEQ. With 0 bases clipped from V and 6 bases from J, the junction kept 5 bases outside the gene matches. The CDR3 is 15 residues long. The CDR3 reads CASSQEASGSLEQYF. For the CDR3, the DNA is TGTGCCAGCAGCCAAGAGGCTAGCGGGAGCCTCGAGCAGTACTTC.

This clonotype was detected a few times. V is TRBV4-3 and J is TRBJ2-7, with 10 bases that match TRBD2. The CDR3 contains 16 residues. Trimming at V came to 0 bases and at J to 6 bases, leaving 8 bases not matched to a gene. CDR1 is LGHNA and CDR2 is YSLEER in the germline V gene. CDR3 nucleotide sequence: TGCGCCAGCAGCCAAGATCCGGGGGTAGCGGGAGGCGAGCAGTACTTC. This codes for CASSQDPGVAGGEQYF.

This clonotype was found a few times. The J gene is TRBJ2-3, the V gene TRBV5-4; D gene ambiguous. This CDR3 is built from 17 residues. Germline V lookup: CDR1 SGHNT, CDR2 YYREEE (reference sequence). V was cut by 2 bases and J by 0 bases, with 16 bases left in between. CDR3 residues: CASSFSLGRSSTDTQYF. The CDR3 coding sequence is TGTGCCAGCAGCTTCTCCCTCGGGCGCTCTAGCACAGATACGCAGTATTTT.

In this sample, this clonotype turned up many times. The genes are TRBV4-3 and TRBJ2-5; D perhaps matches TRBD2 (6 bases). The CDR3 has 18 amino acids. V was cut by 3 bases and J by 1 base, with 21 bases left in between. The germline gives CDR1 LGHNA, CDR2 YSLEER. The DNA for the CDR3 is TGCGCCAGCAGCCATGCGTTTCCCCCCGGCGGGGTCCAAGAGACCCAGTACTTC. The encoded protein is CASSHAFPPGGVQETQYF.

This clonotype came up once. A single base separates this from a much larger clone, so it may be a read error. The chain uses TRBV9 and TRBJ1-1, with 7 positions matching TRBD1. The V gene end was trimmed by 4 bases and the J gene end by 5 bases; junction bases not matched to a gene: 8. The germline V gene has CDR1 SGDLS and CDR2 YYNGEE. The CDR3 is 14 residues long. The CDR3 nucleotides are TGTGCCAGCAGCCCAGACAGGGAGGGGACTGAAGCTTTCTTT. Translating gives CASSPDREGTEAFF.

Comments on this clonotype: A much larger clone differs by one base, so this may be a read error. CDR3 DNA: TGCAGCGCCGCGCCGGGGACCCAAAGGACCAGGGAGCTGTTTTTT. Encoded protein: CSAAPGTQRTRELFF. The chain uses TRBV29-1 and TRBJ2-2; D is perhaps TRBD1 or TRBD2 (5 bases each). The CDR3 loop spans 15 amino acids. From germline, CDR1 is SQVTM and CDR2 ANQGSEA. V dropped 7 bases and J dropped 9 bases, with 24 bases sitting between them.

V and J are TRBV12-3 or TRBV12-4 and TRBJ2-2; perhaps TRBD2 as D (6 bases). Deletions cut 5 bases from V and 0 bases from J, with 10 bases between. The CDR3 contains 15 residues. The CDR3 nucleotides are TGTGCCAGCAGTCGGGACTCCTCGAACACCGGGGAGCTGTTTTTT. The encoded protein is CASSRDSSNTGELFF.

This clonotype was counted a few times. The V call is TRBV14, the J call TRBJ2-3, with D unresolved. V lost 0 bases to trimming and J lost 1 base, with 14 bases between them. The CDR3 runs 17 residues. Germline-derived CDR1 and CDR2 are SGHDN and FVKESK. CDR3 amino acids: CASSQERPGRRTDTQYF. The CDR3 DNA sequence: TGTGCCAGCAGCCAAGAGAGACCAGGCCGGCGCACAGATACGCAGTATTTT.

In its sample, this clonotype was seen a few times. DNA for the CDR3: TGTGCCAGCAGCGAAGTGGGGGGGACCACAGATACGCAGTATTTT. Encoded protein: CASSEVGGTTDTQYF. The chain recombines TRBV9 with TRBJ2-3; 7 bases are a match to TRBD2. From germline, CDR1 is SGDLS and CDR2 YYNGEE. J gave up 2 bases and V 3 bases, and 6 bases lay outside the gene matches. The CDR3 is made up of 15 amino acids.

This clonotype was counted between two and nine times. J is TRBJ1-1 and V is TRBV9; D unclear. Trimming took off 0 bases at V and 8 bases at J, with 8 bases between the two ends. The CDR3 length is 12 residues. Germline V gene sequence: CDR1 SGDLS, CDR2 YYNGEE. The CDR3 sequence is CASSVGSGEAFF. The CDR3 region has the DNA TGTGCCAGCAGCGTAGGTTCAGGAGAAGCTTTCTTT.

This clonotype was seen a few times. The chain links TRBV5-1 to TRBJ1-2; the D gene is possibly TRBD1 (5 bases). Between the trimmed V and J ends, which lost 2 bases and 4 bases, there was a span of 21 bases. CDR1 is SGHRS, CDR2 YFSETQ, per germline. The CDR3 runs to 17 residues. CDR3: CASSFRSGTDSAYGYTF. The CDR3, as DNA: TGCGCCAGCAGCTTTCGGTCCGGGACGGATTCCGCCTATGGCTACACCTTC.

This clonotype was detected many times. This chain uses TRBV7-9 with TRBJ1-1; D unresolved. The germline V gene encodes CDR1 SEHNR and CDR2 FQNEAQ (reference sequence). The ends were cut back, 1 base at V and 6 bases at J, with 12 bases in the middle. This CDR3 is 14 amino acids long. The CDR3: CASSLGTDAAEAFF. The CDR3 coding sequence is TGTGCCAGCAGCTTAGGGACCGACGCCGCTGAAGCTTTCTTT.